One and the same sample provided the 5 T cell receptor beta chains below, sequenced in a study of T cells in Graves' hyperthyroidism and ophthalmopathy. Amplified regions were TCR beta CDR3 sequences from RNA transcripts. Researchers ran a first-round RT-PCR on the TCR CDR3 using the HTBI primer set. Using its own MiXCR run on the multiplex PCR reads, TCRdb lists one record per CDR3 protein. The table shows about 640,000 distinct CDR3 sequences, with roughly 20% occurring only once. Sequencing was performed on blood. The source is a man younger than 40 with Graves' ophthalmopathy.

This clonotype was seen only a few times. V gene TRBV12-3 or TRBV12-4 combines with J gene TRBJ1-2; D might be TRBD1 (6 bases). The CDR3 contains 14 residues. V was clipped by 5 bases and J by 10 bases, with 20 bases between them. The CDR3 DNA follows: TGTGCCAGCAGTGGAATTTCAGGGGTCGACAACTACACCTTC. Translated, it gives CASSGISGVDNYTF.

This clonotype occurred a few times. V gene TRBV18 combines with J gene TRBJ2-3; tentatively, D is TRBD1 (7 bases). Trimming stripped 3 bases from V and 6 bases from J, with 10 bases between. Germline V gene data show CDR1 as KGHSH and CDR2 as LQKENI. The CDR3 has 13 amino acids. The CDR3 DNA reads TGTGCCAGCTCACCGACAGGGAGGGATACGCAGTATTTT. It translates to CASSPTGRDTQYF.

The gene calls are TRBV29-1 and TRBJ2-2, with D perhaps matching TRBD1 (5 bases). Germline-derived CDR1 and CDR2 are SQVTM and ANQGSEA. V gave up 7 bases and J gave up 5 bases, with 8 bases separating them. The CDR3 runs 11 residues. The CDR3 sequence is CSAGHTGELFF. In DNA form, the CDR3 reads TGCAGCGCCGGACATACCGGGGAGCTGTTTTTT.

In this sample, this clonotype turned up many times. V usage is TRBV7-8 and J usage is TRBJ2-7; D tentatively fits TRBD1 or TRBD2 (5 bases each). V was cut by 5 bases and J by 3 bases, with 11 bases left in between. CDR3 length: 13 residues. The V gene's germline CDR1 is SGHVS and CDR2 FQNEAQ. CDR3: CASSMGPIYEQYF. DNA for the CDR3: TGTGCCAGCAGCATGGGACCGATCTACGAGCAGTACTTC. Using reference TRBV7-8 and TRBJ2-7 for the parts outside the CDR3, the full variable domain is GAGVSQSPRYKVAKRGQDVALRCDPISGHVSLFWYQQALGQGPEFLTYFQNEAQLDKSGLPSDRFFAERPEGSVSTLKIQRTQQEDSAVYLCASSMGPIYEQYFGPGTRLTVT.

The rearrangement joins TRBV28 to TRBJ2-7; D may match TRBD1 or TRBD2 (5 bases each). Germline-derived CDR1 and CDR2 are MDHEN and SYDVKM. The CDR3 sequence is 14 residues long. V lost 3 bases and J lost 1, with 10 bases in between. The CDR3, as DNA: TGTGCCAGCAGTTTTTTGGGGGAATCCTACGAGCAGTACTTC. It is translated as CASSFLGESYEQYF. Variable domain in full (rest from reference TRBV28 and TRBJ2-7): DVKVTQSSRYLVKRTGEKVFLECVQDMDHENMFWYRQDPGLGLRLIYFSYDVKMKEKGDIPEGYSVSREKKERFSLILESASTNQTSMYLCASSFLGESYEQYFGPGTRLTVT.